What follows describes a single T cell receptor (beta chain). The antigen remains unidentified. The sample comes from a study of shared clonotypes between healthy human individuals. On sorted subsets, replicate PCRs used about 200 ng DNA, or around 30,000 T cell genomes. In the original processing: ImmunoSEQ junction-only sequences lacked quality scores, so their filtering differed. TCRdb's table, derived via immunoSEQ multiplex PCR, lists solely in-frame clones and lacks some. V, J and clone size are taken as reported in that table, and D and trimming were inferred from the DNA itself. The sample consists of roughly 500,000 clones, about 96% of them appearing once. CDR1 LNHDA and CDR2 SQIVND come from the germline V gene (reference sequence). J was trimmed by 3 bases and V by 5 bases; bases with no gene match: 5. The CDR3 runs to 14 residues. General study points: There were few donors, and this limited the genetic and exposure-history diversity represented.

This chain uses TRBV19 with TRBJ1-2; 8 positions match TRBD1. The origin of this receptor is a woman between 25 and 40 years old in good health. The sample was naive CD4+ T cells sorted from blood. The sample's subset: CD45RA+ positively selected. The CDR3 protein is CASSSTGADYGYTF. The CDR3 region has the DNA TGTGCCAGTAGTTCGACAGGGGCGGACTATGGCTACACCTTC.